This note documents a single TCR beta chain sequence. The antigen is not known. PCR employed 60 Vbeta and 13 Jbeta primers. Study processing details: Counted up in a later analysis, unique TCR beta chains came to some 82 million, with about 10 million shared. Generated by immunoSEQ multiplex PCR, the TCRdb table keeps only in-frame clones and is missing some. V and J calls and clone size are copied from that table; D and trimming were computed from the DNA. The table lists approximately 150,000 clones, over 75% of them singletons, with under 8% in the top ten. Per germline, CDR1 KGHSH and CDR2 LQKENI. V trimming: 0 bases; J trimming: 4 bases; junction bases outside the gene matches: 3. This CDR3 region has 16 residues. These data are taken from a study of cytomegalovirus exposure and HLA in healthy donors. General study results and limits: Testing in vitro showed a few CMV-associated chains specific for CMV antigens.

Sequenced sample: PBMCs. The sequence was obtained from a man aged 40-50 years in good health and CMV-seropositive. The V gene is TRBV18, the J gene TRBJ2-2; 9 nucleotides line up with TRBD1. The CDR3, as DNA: TGTGCCAGCTCACCACCGGGACAGGGTGGCACCGGGGAGCTGTTTTTT. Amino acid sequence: CASSPPGQGGTGELFF. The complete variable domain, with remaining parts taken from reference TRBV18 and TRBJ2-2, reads NAGVMQNPRHLVRRRGQEARLRCSPMKGHSHVYWYRQLPEEGLKFMVYLQKENIIDESGMPKERFSAEFPKEGPSILRIQQVVRGDSAAYFCASSPPGQGGTGELFFGEGSRLTVL.